Presented here are 16 T cell receptor beta chains from one specimen sequenced in a study of T cells in localized non-small cell lung cancer. Sequencing was performed with immunoSEQ multiplex PCR; in TCRdb, only in-frame clones are kept and a portion is missing. The sample gives approximately 33,000 clones, approximately 88% of which show up once; under 8.5% is in the top ten. This sample comprised peripheral blood, obtained before any cancer treatment. The receptors derive from a woman aged 35 to 69 with stage I lung adenocarcinoma.

V and J are TRBV7-9 and TRBJ1-2; D uncertain. The germline V gene encodes CDR1 SEHNR and CDR2 FQNEAQ (reference sequence). V dropped 2 bases and J dropped 6 bases, with 19 bases sitting between them. CDR3 length equals 16 residues. The CDR3 region has the DNA TGTGCCAGCAGCTTACCCTTACAAAACAGCGCGGATGGCTACACCTTC. It is translated as CASSLPLQNSADGYTF.

This chain connects TRBV6-5 to TRBJ2-3, with 7 nucleotides matching TRBD2. From germline, CDR1 is MNHEY and CDR2 SVGAGI. This CDR3 spans 14 amino acids. Losses at the gene ends were 6 bases for V and 1 base for J; bases not matched to a gene: 4. The CDR3 region has the DNA TGTGCCAGCAGCCGCCTAGCGGGCACAGATACGCAGTATTTT. Encoded protein: CASSRLAGTDTQYF.

As to this clone: A much larger clone sits a single nucleotide away, making a read error possible. The chain joins TRBV10-2 to TRBJ1-5; D ambiguous. CDR1 WSHSY and CDR2 SAAADI come from the germline V gene. The CDR3 runs 14 residues. With 3 bases removed from V and 0 bases from J, the gap between germline ends came to 6 bases. The CDR3 coding sequence is TGCGCCAGCAGTGACAGTGATAGCAATCAGCCCCAGCATTTT. This gives the protein CASSDSDSNQPQHF.

The chain joins TRBV2 to TRBJ2-5; no firm D call. The CDR3 runs 14 residues. Germline CDR1 and CDR2: SNHLY and FYNNEI. The ends were cut back, 2 bases at V and 5 bases at J, with 12 bases in the middle. DNA of the CDR3: TGTGCCAGCAGTGAATGGGTTAGGCGTGAGACCCAGTACTTC. The encoded protein is CASSEWVRRETQYF.

In this sample, this clone turned up once. The V call is TRBV5-1, the J call TRBJ2-7; perhaps TRBD1 as D (6 bases). CDR1 SGHRS and CDR2 YFSETQ come from the germline V gene. V dropped 0 bases and J dropped 0 bases, with 19 bases sitting between them. CDR3 length: 18 amino acids. The CDR3 region has the DNA TGCGCCAGCAGCTTGGGTTTGACTCAGGGGACAAGCTCCTACGAGCAGTACTTC. Its translation: CASSLGLTQGTSSYEQYF.

The chain uses TRBV29-1 and TRBJ2-3, with TRBD2 matching over 9 bases. The germline CDR1 and CDR2 sequences are SQVTM and ANQGSEA. Unmatched junction bases numbered 8, after V lost 4 bases and J lost 6 bases. The CDR3 spans 14 residues. The chain's CDR3 is CSVGSSGGRDTQYF. CDR3 DNA sequence: TGCAGCGTTGGGAGTAGCGGGGGCCGGGATACGCAGTATTTT.

In its sample, this clone was seen once. The rearrangement joins TRBV18 to TRBJ2-3, with a tentative D call TRBD1 (5 bases). CDR3 length: 14 amino acids. V was trimmed by 2 bases and J by 2 bases, leaving 8 bases between them. Germline lookup yields CDR1 KGHSH and CDR2 LQKENI. The CDR3, as DNA: TGTGCCAGCTCACCAGGGGCCTCCACAGATACGCAGTATTTT. Translation gives CASSPGASTDTQYF.

The genes are TRBV2 and TRBJ2-3; TRBD2 aligns across 8 bases. The trim removed 11 bases at V and 4 bases at J, leaving 17 bases unmatched. There are 16 residues in the CDR3. Per the germline V gene, CDR1 is SNHLY and CDR2 is FYNNEI. This CDR3 reads CAGTNPAGVTPDTQYF. CDR3 coding DNA: TGTGCCGGCACTAACCCAGCGGGGGTTACTCCAGATACGCAGTATTTT.

The chain uses TRBV6-4 and TRBJ2-1; TRBD2 matches at 8 bases. After removal of 2 bases from V and 9 bases from J, the junction contained 6 bases not matched to a gene. CDR1 MRHNA and CDR2 SNTAGT come from the germline V gene. The CDR3 extends over 14 amino acids. CDR3 sequence: CASSDNGLAAEQFF. As DNA, the CDR3 is TGTGCCAGCAGTGACAACGGACTAGCCGCTGAGCAGTTCTTC.

This chain links TRBV7-3 with TRBJ2-1, with a weak D call TRBD1 (6 bases). The CDR3 extends over 14 amino acids. Germline V gene lookup returns CDR1 SGHTA and CDR2 FQGTGA. Trimming pared 5 bases from V and 4 bases from J, leaving 12 bases between. The CDR3 bases are TGTGCCAGCAGCCCTGGGGACAATTACAATGAGCAGTTCTTC. This encodes CASSPGDNYNEQFF.

With respect to this clone: Other nucleotide sequences from this sample produce the same CDR3. The V and J genes are TRBV7-9 and TRBJ1-5; D not certain. V was pared by 1 base and J by 0 bases, with 7 bases between. The germline gives CDR1 SEHNR, CDR2 FQNEAQ (reference sequence). This CDR3 has 15 residues. In DNA, the CDR3 is TGTGCCAGCAGCTTAGGTGGATATAGCAATCAGCCCCAGCATTTT. It encodes CASSLGGYSNQPQHF.

J is TRBJ2-2 and V is TRBV7-8; 7 bases match TRBD1. Germline loops: CDR1 SGHVS, CDR2 FQNEAQ. The V gene end was trimmed by 5 bases and the J gene end by 3 bases; junction bases not matched to a gene: 15. The CDR3 is made up of 18 amino acids. CDR3 loop: CASSPNPTGIGDTGELFF. The CDR3 DNA follows: TGTGCCAGCAGCCCAAACCCGACAGGGATTGGGGACACCGGGGAGCTGTTTTTT.

The V call is TRBV4-3, the J call TRBJ1-2; a weak D match, TRBD1 (6 bases). The CDR3 runs to 18 residues. CDR1 LGHNA and CDR2 YSLEER come from the germline V gene. V lost 1 base to trimming and J lost 2 bases, with 20 bases between them. CDR3 region: CASSQAGTTGAGNYGYTF. CDR3 DNA sequence: TGCGCCAGCAGCCAAGCGGGCACGACGGGGGCTGGAAACTATGGCTACACCTTC.

The CDR3 coding sequence is TGTGCCAGCAGCCTCGCGGTAGACCCAAAGACCCAGTACTTC. Translated, it gives CASSLAVDPKTQYF. The gene calls are TRBV27 and TRBJ2-5; unclear D gene. V lost 6 bases and J 6 bases, leaving 17 bases between the germline ends. The CDR3 runs 14 residues. Germline V gene lookup returns CDR1 MNHEY and CDR2 SMNVEV (reference sequence).

The chain uses TRBV9 and TRBJ2-3, with D unresolved. The CDR3 consists of 13 residues. The V gene lost 0 bases and the J gene lost 2 bases, with 4 bases spanning the gap. Germline values: CDR1 SGDLS, CDR2 YYNGEE. The CDR3 DNA is TGTGCCAGCAGCGTAGGATACACAGATACGCAGTATTTT. Residues: CASSVGYTDTQYF. Supplemented by reference TRBV9 and TRBJ2-3, the full variable domain reads DSGVTQTPKHLITATGQRVTLRCSPRSGDLSVYWYQQSLDQGLQFLIQYYNGEERAKGNILERFSAQQFPDLHSELNLSSLELGDSALYFCASSVGYTDTQYFGPGTRLTVL.

This chain connects TRBV5-1 to TRBJ2-7; 9 bases line up with TRBD1. Germline loops: CDR1 SGHRS, CDR2 YFSETQ. V was clipped by 2 bases and J by 0 bases; unmatched bases: 6. The CDR3 has 16 amino acids. CDR3 amino acids: CASSLGWTGVSYEQYF. Here the CDR3 DNA reads TGCGCCAGCAGCTTAGGGTGGACAGGGGTCTCCTACGAGCAGTACTTC. Full variable domain (missing parts from reference TRBV5-1 and TRBJ2-7): KAGVTQTPRYLIKTRGQQVTLSCSPISGHRSVSWYQQTPGQGLQFLFEYFSETQRNKGNFPGRFSGRQFSNSRSEMNVSTLELGDSALYLCASSLGWTGVSYEQYFGPGTRLTVT.